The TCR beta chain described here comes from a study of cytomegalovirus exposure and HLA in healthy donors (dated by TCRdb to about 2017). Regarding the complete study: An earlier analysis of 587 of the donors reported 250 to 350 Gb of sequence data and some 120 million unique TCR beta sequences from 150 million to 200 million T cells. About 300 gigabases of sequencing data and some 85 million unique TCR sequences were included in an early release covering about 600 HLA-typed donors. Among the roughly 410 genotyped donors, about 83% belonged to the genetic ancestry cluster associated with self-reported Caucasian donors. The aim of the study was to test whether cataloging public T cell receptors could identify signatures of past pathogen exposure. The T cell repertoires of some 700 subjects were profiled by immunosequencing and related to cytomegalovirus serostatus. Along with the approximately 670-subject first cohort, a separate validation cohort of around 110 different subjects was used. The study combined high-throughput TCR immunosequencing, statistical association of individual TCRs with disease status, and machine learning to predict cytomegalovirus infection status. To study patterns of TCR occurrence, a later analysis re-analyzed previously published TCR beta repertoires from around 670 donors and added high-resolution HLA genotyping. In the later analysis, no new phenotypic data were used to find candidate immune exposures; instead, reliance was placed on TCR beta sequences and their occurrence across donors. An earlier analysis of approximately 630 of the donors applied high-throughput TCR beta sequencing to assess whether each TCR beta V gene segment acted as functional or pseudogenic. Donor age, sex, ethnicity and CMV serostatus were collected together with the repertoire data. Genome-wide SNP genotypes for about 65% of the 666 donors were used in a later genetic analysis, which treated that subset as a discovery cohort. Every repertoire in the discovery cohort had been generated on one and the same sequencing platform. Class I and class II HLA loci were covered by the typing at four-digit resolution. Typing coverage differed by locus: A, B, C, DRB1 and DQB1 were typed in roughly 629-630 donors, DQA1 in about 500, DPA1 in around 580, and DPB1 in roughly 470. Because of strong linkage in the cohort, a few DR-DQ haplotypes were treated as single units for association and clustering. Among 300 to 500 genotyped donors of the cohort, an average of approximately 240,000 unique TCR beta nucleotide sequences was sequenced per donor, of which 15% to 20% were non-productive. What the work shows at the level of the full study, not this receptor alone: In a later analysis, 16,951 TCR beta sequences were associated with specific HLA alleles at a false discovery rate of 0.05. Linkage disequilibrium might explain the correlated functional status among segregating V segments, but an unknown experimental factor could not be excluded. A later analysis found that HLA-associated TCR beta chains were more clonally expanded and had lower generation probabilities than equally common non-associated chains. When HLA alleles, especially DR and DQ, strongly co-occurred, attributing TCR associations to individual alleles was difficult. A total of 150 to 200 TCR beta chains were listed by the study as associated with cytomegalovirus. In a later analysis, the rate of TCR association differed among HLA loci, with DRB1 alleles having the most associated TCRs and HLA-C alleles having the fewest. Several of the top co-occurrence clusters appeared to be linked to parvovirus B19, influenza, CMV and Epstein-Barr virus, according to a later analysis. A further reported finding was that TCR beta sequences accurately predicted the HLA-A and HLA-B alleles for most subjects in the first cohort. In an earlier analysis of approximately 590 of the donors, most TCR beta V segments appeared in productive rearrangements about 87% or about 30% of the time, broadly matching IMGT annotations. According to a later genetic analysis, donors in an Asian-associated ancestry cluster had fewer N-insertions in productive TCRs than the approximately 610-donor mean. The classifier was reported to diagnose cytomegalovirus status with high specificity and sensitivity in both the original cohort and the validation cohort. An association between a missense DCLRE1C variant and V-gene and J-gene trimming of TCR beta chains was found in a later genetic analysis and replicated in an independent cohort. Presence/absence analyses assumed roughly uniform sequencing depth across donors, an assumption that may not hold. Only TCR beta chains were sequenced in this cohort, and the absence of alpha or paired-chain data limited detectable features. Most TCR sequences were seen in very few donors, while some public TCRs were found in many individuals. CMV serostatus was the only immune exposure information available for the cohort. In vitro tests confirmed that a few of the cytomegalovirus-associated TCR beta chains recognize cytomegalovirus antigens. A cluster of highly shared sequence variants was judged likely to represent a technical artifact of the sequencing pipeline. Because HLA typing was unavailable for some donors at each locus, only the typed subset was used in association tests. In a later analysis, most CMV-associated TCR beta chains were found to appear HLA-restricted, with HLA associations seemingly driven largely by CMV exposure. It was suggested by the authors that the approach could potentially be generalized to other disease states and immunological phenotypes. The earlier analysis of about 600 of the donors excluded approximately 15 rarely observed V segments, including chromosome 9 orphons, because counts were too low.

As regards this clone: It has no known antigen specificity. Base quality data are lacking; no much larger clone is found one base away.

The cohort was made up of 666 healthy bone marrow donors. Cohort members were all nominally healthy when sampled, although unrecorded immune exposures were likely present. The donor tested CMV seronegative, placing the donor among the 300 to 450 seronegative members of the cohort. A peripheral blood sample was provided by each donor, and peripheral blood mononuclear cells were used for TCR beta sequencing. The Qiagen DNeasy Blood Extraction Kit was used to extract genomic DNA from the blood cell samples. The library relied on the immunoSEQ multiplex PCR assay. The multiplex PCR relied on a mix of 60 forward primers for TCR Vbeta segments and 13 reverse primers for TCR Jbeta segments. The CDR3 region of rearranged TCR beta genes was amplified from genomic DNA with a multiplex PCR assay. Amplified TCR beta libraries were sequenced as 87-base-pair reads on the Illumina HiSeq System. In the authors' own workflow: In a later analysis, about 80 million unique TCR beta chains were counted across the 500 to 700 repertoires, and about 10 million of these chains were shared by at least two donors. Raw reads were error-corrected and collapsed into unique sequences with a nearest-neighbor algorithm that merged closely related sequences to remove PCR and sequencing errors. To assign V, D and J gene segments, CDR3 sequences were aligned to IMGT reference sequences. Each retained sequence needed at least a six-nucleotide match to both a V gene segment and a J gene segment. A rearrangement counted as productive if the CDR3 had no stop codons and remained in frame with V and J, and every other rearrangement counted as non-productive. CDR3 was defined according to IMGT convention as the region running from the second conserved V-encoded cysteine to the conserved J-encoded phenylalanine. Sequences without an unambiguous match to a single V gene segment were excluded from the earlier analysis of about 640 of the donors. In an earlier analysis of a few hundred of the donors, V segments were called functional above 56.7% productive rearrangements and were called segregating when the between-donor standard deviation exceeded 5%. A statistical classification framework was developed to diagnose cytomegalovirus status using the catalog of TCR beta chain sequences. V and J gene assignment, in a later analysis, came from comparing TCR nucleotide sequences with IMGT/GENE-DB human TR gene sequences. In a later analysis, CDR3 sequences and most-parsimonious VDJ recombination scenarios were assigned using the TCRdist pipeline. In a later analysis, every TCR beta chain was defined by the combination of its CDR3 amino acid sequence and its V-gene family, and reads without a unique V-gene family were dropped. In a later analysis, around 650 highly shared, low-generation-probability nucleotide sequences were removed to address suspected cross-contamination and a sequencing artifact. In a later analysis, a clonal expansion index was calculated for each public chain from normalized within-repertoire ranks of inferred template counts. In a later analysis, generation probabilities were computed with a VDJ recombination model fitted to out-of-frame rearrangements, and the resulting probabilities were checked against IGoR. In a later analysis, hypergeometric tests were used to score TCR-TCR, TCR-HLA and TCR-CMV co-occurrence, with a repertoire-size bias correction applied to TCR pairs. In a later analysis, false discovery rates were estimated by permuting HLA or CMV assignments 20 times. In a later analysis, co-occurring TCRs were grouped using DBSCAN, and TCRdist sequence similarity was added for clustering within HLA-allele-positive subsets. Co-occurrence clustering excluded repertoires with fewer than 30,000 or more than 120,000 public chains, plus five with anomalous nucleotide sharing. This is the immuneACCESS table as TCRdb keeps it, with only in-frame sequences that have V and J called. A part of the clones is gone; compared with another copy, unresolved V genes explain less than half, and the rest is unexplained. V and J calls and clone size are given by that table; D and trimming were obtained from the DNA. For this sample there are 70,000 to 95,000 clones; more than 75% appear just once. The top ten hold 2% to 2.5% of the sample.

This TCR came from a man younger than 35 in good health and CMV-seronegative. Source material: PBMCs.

The CDR3 corresponds to CASSSRLDTQYF. The nucleotide sequence reads as follows: TGCGCCAGCAGCTCCAGACTAGATACGCAGTATTTT. The V and J genes are TRBV5-1 and TRBJ2-3, with the D gene too uncertain to name. The germline V gene gives CDR1 as SGHRS and CDR2 as YFSETQ. V drops 3 bases and J drops 5 bases, leaving 7 bases in between. The CDR3, from cysteine to phenylalanine, totals 12 residues. CDR3 DNA is the only sequence kept; it has 36 bases, read in frame from the first base.